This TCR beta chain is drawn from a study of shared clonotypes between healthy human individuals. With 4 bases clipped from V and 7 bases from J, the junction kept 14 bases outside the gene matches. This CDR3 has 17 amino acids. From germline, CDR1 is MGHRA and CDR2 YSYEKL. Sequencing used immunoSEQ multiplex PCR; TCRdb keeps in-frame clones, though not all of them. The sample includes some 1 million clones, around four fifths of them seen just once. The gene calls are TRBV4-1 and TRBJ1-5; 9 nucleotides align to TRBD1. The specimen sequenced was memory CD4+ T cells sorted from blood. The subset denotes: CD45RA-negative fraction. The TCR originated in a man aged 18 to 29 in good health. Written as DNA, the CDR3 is TGCGCCAGCAGCCCAGACCCGCCGGGACAGGGAGCCCAGCCCCAGCATTTT. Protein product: CASSPDPPGQGAQPQHF.